This T cell receptor (beta chain) came from a study of shared clonotypes between healthy human individuals. TCRdb keeps only in-frame clones here, not all; method: immunoSEQ multiplex PCR. The repertoire holds over a million clones, with roughly 80% as singletons. The sequencing input was memory CD4+ T cells sorted from blood. As for subset: CD45RA-negative fraction. This sequence was found in a man younger than 35 in good health.

As DNA, the CDR3 is TGCGCCAGCAGCCAAGATGGAGCGAGGGGGCAGGGGACCGGGGAGCTGTTTTTT. It encodes CASSQDGARGQGTGELFF. This sequence joins TRBV4-1 and TRBJ2-2; 7 bases are a match to TRBD1. CDR1 and CDR2 (germline): MGHRA, YSYEKL. Trimming at V came to 0 bases and at J to 5 bases, leaving 12 bases not matched to a gene. This CDR3 is built from 18 residues.